This TCR beta chain derives from a study of blood T cells in healthy people across ages. Study conclusions and caveats: Compared with aged donors, long-lived donors showed fewer expanded clones, suggesting selection.

A second roughly 6 to 12 cycle PCR used barcoded and J-beta primers. Every cDNA molecule bore a tag from a template-switch adaptor containing 12 random nucleotides. Each CDR3 protein is one row after TCRdb ran MiXCR on the 5' RACE reads. The table has 780,000 or so distinct CDR3 sequences, 53% seen once; the top ten hold 41%. Every sample gave at least 5 micrograms of total RNA when it was extracted. This clonotype was recorded a few times. Its antigen is as yet unknown. Looked up from germline, CDR1 is DFQATT and CDR2 is SNEGSKA (reference sequence). Losses at the gene ends were 1 base for V and 0 bases for J; bases not matched to a gene: 11. The CDR3 spans 17 residues.

The sample consisted of blood. This TCR came from a man older than 75 in good health. J is TRBJ1-2 and V is TRBV20-1; 7 bases line up with TRBD1. The CDR3 loop reads CSARGSGRGEANYGYTF. The CDR3 nucleotides are TGCAGTGCTAGAGGGTCGGGCAGGGGGGAAGCTAACTATGGCTACACCTTC.